The sequence of this TCR beta chain was determined in a study of blood T cell repertoires in COVID-19. The protocol was immunoSEQ multiplex PCR, while the TCRdb copy is restricted to in-frame clones and leaves out a portion. The sample yields some 140,000 clones, roughly 79% seen once. This CDR3 comprises 14 residues. The V and J ends lost 4 bases and 9 bases, in that order; junction bases with no gene match: 6. The V gene's germline CDR1 is SGHRS and CDR2 YFSETQ. The sequencing input was peripheral blood. This chain joins TRBV5-1 and TRBJ1-6; TRBD1 matches at 8 bases. This sequence originates from a man older than 75 with acute or convalescent COVID-19. The CDR3 region has the DNA TGCGCCAGCAGCCCCGACAGGGGAGGTTCACCCCTCCACTTT. Its protein product is CASSPDRGGSPLHF.